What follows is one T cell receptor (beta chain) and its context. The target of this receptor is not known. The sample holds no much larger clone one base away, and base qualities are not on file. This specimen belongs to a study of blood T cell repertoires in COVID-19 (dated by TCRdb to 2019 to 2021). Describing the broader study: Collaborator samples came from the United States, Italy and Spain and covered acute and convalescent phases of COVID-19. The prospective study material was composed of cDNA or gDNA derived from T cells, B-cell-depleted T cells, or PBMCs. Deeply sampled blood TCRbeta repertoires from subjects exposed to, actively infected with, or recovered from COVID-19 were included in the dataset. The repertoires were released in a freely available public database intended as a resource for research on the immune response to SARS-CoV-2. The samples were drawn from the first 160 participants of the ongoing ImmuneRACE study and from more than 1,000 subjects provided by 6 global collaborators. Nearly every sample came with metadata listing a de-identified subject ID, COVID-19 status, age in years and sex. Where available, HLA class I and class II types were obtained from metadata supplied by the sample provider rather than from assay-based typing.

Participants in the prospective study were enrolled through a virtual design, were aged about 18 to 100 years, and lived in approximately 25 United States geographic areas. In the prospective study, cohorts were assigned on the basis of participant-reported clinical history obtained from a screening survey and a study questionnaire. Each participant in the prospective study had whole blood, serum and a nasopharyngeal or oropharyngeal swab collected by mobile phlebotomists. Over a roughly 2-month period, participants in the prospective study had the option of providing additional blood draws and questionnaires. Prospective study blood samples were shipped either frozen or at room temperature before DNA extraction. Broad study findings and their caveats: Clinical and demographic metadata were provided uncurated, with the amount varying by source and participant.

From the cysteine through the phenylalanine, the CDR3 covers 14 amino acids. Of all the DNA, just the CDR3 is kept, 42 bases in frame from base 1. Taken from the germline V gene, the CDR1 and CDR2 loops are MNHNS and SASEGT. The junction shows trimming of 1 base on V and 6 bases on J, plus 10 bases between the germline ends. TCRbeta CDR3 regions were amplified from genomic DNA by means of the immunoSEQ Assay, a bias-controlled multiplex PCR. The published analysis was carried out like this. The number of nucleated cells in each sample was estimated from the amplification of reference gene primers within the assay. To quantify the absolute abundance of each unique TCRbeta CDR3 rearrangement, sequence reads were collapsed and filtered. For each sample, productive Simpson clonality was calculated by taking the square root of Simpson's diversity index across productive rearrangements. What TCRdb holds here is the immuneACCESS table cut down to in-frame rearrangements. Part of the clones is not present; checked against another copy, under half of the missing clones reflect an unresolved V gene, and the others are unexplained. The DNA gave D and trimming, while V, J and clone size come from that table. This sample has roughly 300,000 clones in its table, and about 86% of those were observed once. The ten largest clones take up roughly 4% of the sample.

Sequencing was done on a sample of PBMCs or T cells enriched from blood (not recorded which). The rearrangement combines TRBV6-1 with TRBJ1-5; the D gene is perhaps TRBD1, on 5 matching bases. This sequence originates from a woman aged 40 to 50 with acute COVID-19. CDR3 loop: CASSEGGGAQPQHF. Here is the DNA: TGTGCCAGCAGTGAAGGGGGTGGGGCTCAGCCCCAGCATTTT.